The rows below give T cell receptor beta chains drawn from one sample of a study of T cell responses to AZD1222 COVID-19 vaccine. Sequencing used immunoSEQ multiplex PCR; TCRdb keeps in-frame clones, though not all of them. The sample includes 130,000 to 150,000 clones, 70% to 90% of them seen just once. The sequences come from peripheral blood, collected on day 0 of AZD1222 vaccination. All receptors derive from an adult in good health. Each CDR3 is given without its conserved first and last residue.

11 TRBV2 ASSEYGNQPQH
11 TRBV5-1 AAPQYSNQPQH
16 TRBV9 ASSVRKQGRCCNQPQH
13 TRBV7-9 ASDLQGRQWDEQF
18 TRBV30 AWSVLFRSGRATPTNEQF
11 TRBV27 ASSLRGLTEAF
13 TRBV6-2/TRBV6-3 ASSSRGGSSYEQY
11 TRBV10-3 AIGRQANYGYT
12 TRBV30 AWSVPREGNTIY
13 TRBV24-1 ATSDPRQGAYEQY
15 TRBV9 ASSPLLAAENTGELF
11 TRBV4-2 ASSQEQFTEAF
13 TRBV12-2 ASRLRAGGRYGYT
10 TRBV12-3/TRBV12-4 ASSPRGETQY
12 TRBV12-5 ASGLVQGWTEAF
13 TRBV5-6 ASSLRDSGTGELF
13 TRBV3-1/TRBV3-2 ASSSEDSLQETQY
10 TRBV2 ASSERAPEQY
13 TRBV21-1 ASSKVCGQNLEQF
12 TRBV6-5 ASSPPAGTYEQY
10 TRBV10-3 AASTGKNRQF
12 TRBV14 ASSHRGINEKLF
9 TRBV12-3/TRBV12-4 ASSATPTQY
15 TRBV24-1 ATSGLPGTSNTGELF
11 TRBV6-2/TRBV6-3 ASSDGLSYEQY
12 TRBV6-7 ASTRSVWETEQY
12 TRBV6-5 ASRGQGDTGELF
13 TRBV28 ASTPPGPGGGELF
14 TRBV11-3 ASSLVFGQGADTQY
13 TRBV30 ACLREEWITDTQY
15 TRBV27 ASSSIPGQGLEQPQH
15 TRBV9 ASSVGSGRIFRNEQF